Sequencing of this TCR beta chain was carried out in a study of T cell responses to AZD1222 COVID-19 vaccine. Overall study findings and caveats: The study found vaccine-associated CD4 TCRs spanning spike, dominant at 160-218 and 743-854. Close to half of spike-specific TCRs reportedly recognize unmutated variant regions. Repertoire samples came only from after the peak T cell response. Seropositivity was recorded at baseline in only a handful of AZD1222 recipients.

Profiled with immunoSEQ multiplex PCR; TCRdb holds only in-frame clones, not every one. The sample yields tens of thousands of clones, approximately 89% seen once. With 4 bases clipped from V and 4 bases from J, the junction kept 6 bases outside the gene matches. Per the germline V gene, CDR1 is MGHRA and CDR2 is YSYEKL. The length of the CDR3 is 15 residues. Concerning this clone: Its antigen is unidentified.

Sequenced material: peripheral blood, taken 28 days after the second AZD1222 dose. The sequence was collected from an adult who received the AZD1222 COVID-19 vaccine. V gene TRBV4-1 combines with J gene TRBJ2-3; 9 bases are shared with TRBD2. The CDR3 DNA sequence: TGCGCCAGCAGCCGAACTAGCGGGTGGGCAGATACGCAGTATTTT. Translated: CASSRTSGWADTQYF.